Below, one T cell receptor beta chain is given with its context. Replicate PCRs run on sorted subsets employed approximately 0.2 ug DNA, 25,000 to 35,000 T cell genomes. The repertoire was sequenced with immunoSEQ multiplex PCR; TCRdb's copy has only in-frame clones and lacks some. The sample consists of some 2,000,000 clones, about 95% of them appearing once. This entry is derived from a study of shared clonotypes between healthy human individuals. Whole-study context: Per donor, three plates held CD4 naive cells, three held CD4 memory, two held CD8 naive and one held CD8 memory.

Germline lookup yields CDR1 SEHNR and CDR2 FQNEAQ (reference sequence). The CDR3 runs to 14 residues. With 1 base removed from V and 3 bases from J, the gap between germline ends came to 10 bases. Only CD45RO-negative cells positively selected for CCR7 counted as naive CD8 cells, so terminally differentiated effector memory CD45RA+ cells were excluded. What was sequenced was naive CD8+ T cells sorted from blood. The chain links TRBV7-9 to TRBJ2-7; D is ambiguous. This receptor was obtained from a young man in good health. The CDR3 DNA follows: TGTGCCAGCAGCTTAGAGGACGACCTCTACGAGCAGTACTTC. Its protein is CASSLEDDLYEQYF.